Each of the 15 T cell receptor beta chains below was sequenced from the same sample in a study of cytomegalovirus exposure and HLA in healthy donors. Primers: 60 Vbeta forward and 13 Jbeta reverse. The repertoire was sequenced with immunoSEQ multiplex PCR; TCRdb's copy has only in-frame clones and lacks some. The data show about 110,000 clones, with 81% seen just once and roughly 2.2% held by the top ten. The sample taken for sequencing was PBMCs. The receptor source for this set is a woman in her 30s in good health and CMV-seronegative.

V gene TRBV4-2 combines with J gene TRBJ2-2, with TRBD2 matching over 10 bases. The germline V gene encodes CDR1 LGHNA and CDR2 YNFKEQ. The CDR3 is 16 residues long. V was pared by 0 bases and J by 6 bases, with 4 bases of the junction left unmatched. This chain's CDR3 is CASSQETSGLAGELFF. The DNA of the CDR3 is TGTGCCAGCAGCCAAGAGACTAGCGGGCTGGCCGGGGAGCTGTTTTTT.

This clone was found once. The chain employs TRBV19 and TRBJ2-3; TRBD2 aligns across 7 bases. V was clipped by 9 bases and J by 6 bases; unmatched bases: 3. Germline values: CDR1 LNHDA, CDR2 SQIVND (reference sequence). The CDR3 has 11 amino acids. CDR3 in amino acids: CASRRGDTQYF. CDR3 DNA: TGTGCCAGCCGGCGGGGGGATACGCAGTATTTT.

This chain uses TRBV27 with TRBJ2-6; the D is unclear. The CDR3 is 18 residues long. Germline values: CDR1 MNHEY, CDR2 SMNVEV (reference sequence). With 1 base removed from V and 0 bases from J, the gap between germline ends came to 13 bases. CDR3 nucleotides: TGTGCCAGCAGTTTATGGTCAGACATCCCCTCTGGGGCCAACGTCCTGACTTTC. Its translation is CASSLWSDIPSGANVLTF.

The CDR3 loop is CASSWRTSGRIMETQYF. The DNA of the CDR3 is TGCGCCAGCAGCTGGAGGACTAGCGGGAGAATCATGGAGACCCAGTACTTC. The V and J genes are TRBV5-1 and TRBJ2-5; 13 bases are a match to TRBD2. CDR3 length: 17 residues. V lost 3 bases, J lost 5 bases, and 10 bases stayed unmatched. CDR1 is SGHRS and CDR2 is YFSETQ in the germline V gene.

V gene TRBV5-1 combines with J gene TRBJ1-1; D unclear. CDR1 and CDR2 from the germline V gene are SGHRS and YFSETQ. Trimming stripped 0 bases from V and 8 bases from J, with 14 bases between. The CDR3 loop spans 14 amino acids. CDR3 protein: CASSLGPEGVEAFF. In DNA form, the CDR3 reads TGCGCCAGCAGCTTGGGACCAGAGGGAGTGGAAGCTTTCTTT.

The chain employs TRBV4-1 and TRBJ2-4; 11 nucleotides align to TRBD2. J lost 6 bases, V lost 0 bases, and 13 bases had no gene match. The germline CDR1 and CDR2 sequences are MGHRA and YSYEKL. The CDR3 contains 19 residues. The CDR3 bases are TGCGCCAGCAGCCAAGATAAACAGGATAGCGGGAGGGCTGGAAACATTCAGTACTTC. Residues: CASSQDKQDSGRAGNIQYF.

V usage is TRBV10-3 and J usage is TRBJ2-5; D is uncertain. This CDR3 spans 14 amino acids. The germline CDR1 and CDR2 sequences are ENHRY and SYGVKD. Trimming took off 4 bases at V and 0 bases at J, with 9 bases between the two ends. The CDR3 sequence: CAISVSSDQETQYF. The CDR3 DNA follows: TGTGCCATCAGTGTTAGCAGCGACCAAGAGACCCAGTACTTC.

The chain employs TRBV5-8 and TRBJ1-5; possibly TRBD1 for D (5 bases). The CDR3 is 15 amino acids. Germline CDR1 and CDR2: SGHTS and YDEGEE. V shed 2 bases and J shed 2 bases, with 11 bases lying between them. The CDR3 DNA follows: TGTGCCAGCAGCTTTGGGGGGGAGGGCAATCAGCCCCAGCATTTT. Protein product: CASSFGGEGNQPQHF.

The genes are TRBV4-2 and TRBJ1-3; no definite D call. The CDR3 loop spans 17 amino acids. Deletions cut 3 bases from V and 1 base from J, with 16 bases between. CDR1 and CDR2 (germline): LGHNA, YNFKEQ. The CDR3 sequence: CASSQESSFRSGNTIYF. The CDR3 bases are TGTGCCAGCAGCCAGGAGAGCAGCTTCAGATCTGGAAACACCATATATTTT.

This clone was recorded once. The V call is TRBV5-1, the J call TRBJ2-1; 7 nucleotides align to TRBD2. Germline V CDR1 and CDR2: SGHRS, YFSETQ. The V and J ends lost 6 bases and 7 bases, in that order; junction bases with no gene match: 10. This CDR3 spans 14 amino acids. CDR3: CASKREGTVNEQFF. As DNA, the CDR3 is TGCGCCAGCAAGCGGGAAGGAACGGTGAATGAGCAGTTCTTC.

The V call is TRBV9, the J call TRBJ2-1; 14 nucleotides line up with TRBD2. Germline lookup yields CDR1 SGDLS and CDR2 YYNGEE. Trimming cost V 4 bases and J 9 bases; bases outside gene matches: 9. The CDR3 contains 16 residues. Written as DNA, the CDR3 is TGTGCCAGCAGCACGAGACTAGCGGGAGGGCAGGTTGAGCAGTTCTTC. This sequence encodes CASSTRLAGGQVEQFF.

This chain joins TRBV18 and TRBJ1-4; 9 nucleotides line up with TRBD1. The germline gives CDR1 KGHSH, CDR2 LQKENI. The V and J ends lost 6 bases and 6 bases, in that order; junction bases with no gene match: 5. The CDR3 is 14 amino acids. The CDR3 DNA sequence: TGTGCCAGCTCCCTCCGGGACAGGGATGAAAAACTGTTTTTT. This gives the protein CASSLRDRDEKLFF. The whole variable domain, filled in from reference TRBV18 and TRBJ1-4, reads NAGVMQNPRHLVRRRGQEARLRCSPMKGHSHVYWYRQLPEEGLKFMVYLQKENIIDESGMPKERFSAEFPKEGPSILRIQQVVRGDSAAYFCASSLRDRDEKLFFGSGTQLSVL.

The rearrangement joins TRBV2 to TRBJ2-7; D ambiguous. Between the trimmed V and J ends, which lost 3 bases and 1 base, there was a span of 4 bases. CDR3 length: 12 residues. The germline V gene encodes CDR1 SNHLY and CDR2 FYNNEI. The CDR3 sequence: CASSEASYEQYF. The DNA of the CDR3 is TGTGCCAGCAGTGAGGCATCCTACGAGCAGTACTTC.

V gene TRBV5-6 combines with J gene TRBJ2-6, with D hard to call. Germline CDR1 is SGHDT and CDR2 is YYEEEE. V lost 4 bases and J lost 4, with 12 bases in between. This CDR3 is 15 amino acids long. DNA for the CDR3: TGTGCCAGCAGCCGTCCAGAAAAAGGGGCCAACGTCCTGACTTTC. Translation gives CASSRPEKGANVLTF.

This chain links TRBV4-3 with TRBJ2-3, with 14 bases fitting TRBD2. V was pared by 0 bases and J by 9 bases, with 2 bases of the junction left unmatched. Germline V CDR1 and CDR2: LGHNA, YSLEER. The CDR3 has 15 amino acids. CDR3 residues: CASSQEGLAGGTQYF. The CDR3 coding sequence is TGCGCCAGCAGCCAAGAAGGACTAGCGGGAGGAACGCAGTATTTT.